Following are 13 T cell receptor beta chains from one sample sequenced in a study of regulatory T cells in long-lasting Graves disease. CDR3 regions were amplified by Arm-PCR using iRepertoire HTBI primers to build TCR beta libraries. TCRdb passed the multiplex PCR reads through MiXCR, listing each CDR3 protein once. This sample has 200,000 to 250,000 distinct CDR3 sequences, with roughly 19% found just once. The time point here: newly diagnosed GD, antithyroid drugs for less than 3 months. Extracted RNA from PBMCs served as the source of the TCR library. These data also featured in a second study, about T cells in Graves' hyperthyroidism and ophthalmopathy.

The sample here was peripheral blood mononuclear cells (PBMCs), taken at new diagnosis, from a patient treated with antithyroid drugs. Every receptor here comes from a woman aged 25 to 39 with Graves disease.

Ten or more counts support this clonotype. The chain combines TRBV19 with TRBJ1-1; the D gene is possibly TRBD1 (5 bases). V was trimmed by 3 bases and J by 10 bases, leaving 15 bases between them. Germline-derived CDR1 and CDR2 are LNHDA and SQIVND (reference sequence). There are 13 residues in the CDR3. CDR3 sequence: CASSIWDANGAFF. For the CDR3, the DNA is TGTGCCAGTAGTATTTGGGACGCCAATGGAGCTTTCTTT.

The V gene is TRBV2, the J gene TRBJ2-5; 11 positions agree with TRBD2. CDR3 length equals 20 residues. Germline trimming cut 1 base from V and 5 bases from J; bases unmatched to any gene: 18. CDR1 is SNHLY, CDR2 FYNNEI, per germline. CDR3 residues: CASSEVTGGISGRASETQYF. CDR3 nucleotides: TGTGCCAGCAGTGAAGTCACAGGGGGAATTAGCGGGAGGGCCTCTGAGACCCAGTACTTC.

This clonotype was seen many times. This sequence joins TRBV27 and TRBJ1-6; D gene uncertain. The germline V gene has CDR1 MNHEY and CDR2 SMNVEV (reference sequence). V lost 0 bases, J lost 9 bases, and 6 bases lay in between. The CDR3 is made up of 13 amino acids. CDR3 protein: CASSLSGLSPLHF. The CDR3 DNA reads as TGTGCCAGCAGTTTATCTGGGCTTTCACCCCTCCACTTT.

J is TRBJ2-2 and V is TRBV10-1, with D uncertain. V was trimmed by 3 bases and J by 5 bases, leaving 16 bases between them. Germline V gives CDR1 WNHNN, CDR2 SYGVQD (reference sequence). This CDR3 region has 16 residues. The CDR3 is CASSDENSDLTGELFF. The CDR3 DNA sequence: TGCGCCAGCAGTGACGAAAACTCGGACCTAACCGGGGAGCTGTTTTTT.

This clonotype was counted at least ten times. This chain connects TRBV5-5 to TRBJ2-4; D unresolved. In germline, CDR1 is SGHKS, CDR2 YYEKEE (reference sequence). The CDR3 contains 14 residues. Trimming took off 1 base at V and 5 bases at J, with 10 bases between the two ends. CDR3 in DNA: TGTGCCAGCAGCTTGTTAGTGCGCCAAAACATTCAGTACTTC. This encodes CASSLLVRQNIQYF.

The chain has TRBV3-1 and TRBJ1-4, with TRBD1 matching 8 bases. CDR3 length equals 15 residues. Per germline, CDR1 LGHDT and CDR2 YNNKEL (reference sequence). V lost 4 bases to trimming and J lost 7 bases; unmatched junction nucleotides: 8. The DNA for the CDR3 is TGTGCCAGCAGCCCCAGACAGGGGTTGGTTGAAAAACTGTTTTTT. This encodes CASSPRQGLVEKLFF.

This clonotype was seen ten or more times. The CDR3 DNA follows: TGCAGTGCTAGAGATCGACGACTAGCGGGGGGCCCTTTCTACGAGCAGTACTTC. Its translation is CSARDRRLAGGPFYEQYF. V is TRBV20-1 and J is TRBJ2-7, with 13 bases matching TRBD2. The CDR3 extends over 18 amino acids. J lost 3 bases, V lost 0 bases, and 11 bases had no gene match. Germline CDR1 DFQATT, CDR2 SNEGSKA (reference sequence).

This chain joins TRBV12-3 or TRBV12-4 and TRBJ1-1, with 7 nucleotides matching TRBD1. V gave up 7 bases and J gave up 2 bases; unmatched junction bases: 10. The CDR3 loop spans 15 amino acids. The CDR3 DNA sequence: TGTGCCAGCACTCCTCAGGGGGGCGTTAACACTGAAGCTTTCTTT. As protein: CASTPQGGVNTEAFF.

This clonotype was detected ten times or more. This chain connects TRBV24-1 to TRBJ2-5; a weak D match, TRBD2 (6 bases). There are 15 residues in the CDR3. V shed 6 bases and J shed 5 bases, with 18 bases lying between them. CDR1 and CDR2 from the germline V gene are KGHDR and SFDVKD. The DNA of the CDR3 is TGTGCCACCAGTTTCGGAGGGGCCGGTGGGGAGACCCAGTACTTC. Amino acids: CATSFGGAGGETQYF.

In its sample, this clonotype was seen many times. This chain joins TRBV29-1 and TRBJ1-2, with 8 bases aligning to TRBD1. CDR1 is SQVTM and CDR2 is ANQGSEA in the germline V gene. The CDR3 sequence is 15 residues long. V lost 5 bases to trimming and J lost 0 bases; unmatched junction nucleotides: 8. The CDR3 DNA is TGCAGCGTTCTTGGACAGGGCCGAGCTAACTATGGCTACACCTTC. It specifies CSVLGQGRANYGYTF.

This clonotype came up many times. This chain joins TRBV9 and TRBJ2-2; 7 positions match TRBD1. V shed 0 bases and J 2 bases; nucleotides not matched to a gene: 4. Germline values: CDR1 SGDLS, CDR2 YYNGEE. This CDR3 has 16 residues. This CDR3 reads CASSVEGQPNTGELFF. The CDR3 region has the DNA TGTGCCAGCAGCGTAGAGGGACAGCCAAACACCGGGGAGCTGTTTTTT.

As concerns this clonotype: A single base separates this from a much larger clone, so it may be a read error. This CDR3 is missing its conserved last phenylalanine or tryptophan, likely due to a read error. This chain joins TRBV5-1 and TRBJ2-1; D remains ambiguous. Germline V gene lookup returns CDR1 SGHRS and CDR2 YFSETQ. V dropped 4 bases and J dropped 1 base, with 12 bases sitting between them. The length of the CDR3 is 15 residues. The CDR3 bases are TGCGCCAGCAGCCCTGGTGAGTCATCCTACAATGAGCAGTTCCTC. Translating gives CASSPGESSYNEQFL.

The rearrangement joins TRBV7-2 to TRBJ2-1, with D perhaps TRBD2 (5 bases). Trimming pared 1 base from V and 3 bases from J, leaving 10 bases between. The CDR3 runs 15 residues. Germline CDR1 and CDR2: SGHTA and FQGNSA. CDR3 sequence reads: CASSLVGGLYNEQFF. The CDR3 DNA reads as TGTGCCAGCAGCTTAGTTGGCGGACTCTACAATGAGCAGTTCTTC.